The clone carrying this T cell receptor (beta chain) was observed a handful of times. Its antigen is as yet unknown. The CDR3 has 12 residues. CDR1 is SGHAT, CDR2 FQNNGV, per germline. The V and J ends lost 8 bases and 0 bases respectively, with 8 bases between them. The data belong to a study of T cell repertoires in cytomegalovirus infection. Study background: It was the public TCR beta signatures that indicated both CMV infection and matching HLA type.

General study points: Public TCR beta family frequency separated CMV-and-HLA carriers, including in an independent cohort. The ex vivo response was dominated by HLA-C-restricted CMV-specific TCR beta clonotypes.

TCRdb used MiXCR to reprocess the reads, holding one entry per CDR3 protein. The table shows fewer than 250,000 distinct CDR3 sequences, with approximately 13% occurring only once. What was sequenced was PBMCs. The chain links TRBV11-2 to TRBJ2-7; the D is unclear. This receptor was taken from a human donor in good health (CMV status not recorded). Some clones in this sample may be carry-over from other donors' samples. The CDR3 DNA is TGTGCCAGCCTGGGCCCCTCCTACGAGCAGTACTTC. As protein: CASLGPSYEQYF.